This TCR beta chain was documented in a study of naive and memory T cell subsets. Trimming pared 0 bases from V and 0 bases from J, leaving 11 bases between. Germline CDR1 is DFQATT and CDR2 is SNEGSKA (reference sequence). The CDR3 sequence is 16 residues long. Two oligonucleotides, mixed equimolar, formed the beta constant-region primer covering TRBC1 and TRBC2. An oligonucleotide with the SP2 primer and a 12-nucleotide UMI was ligated to the cDNA 3' end. Four rounds of PCR amplified the ligated cDNA using nested alpha and beta constant-region primers plus SP2. In TCRdb, the UMI-ligation and nested PCR reads were re-called with MiXCR into one record per CDR3 protein. The sample lists around 160,000 distinct CDR3 sequences; over 15% were seen once.

The chain has TRBV20-1 and TRBJ2-2; D gene uncertain. Sequenced input: naive CD4+ T cells from blood. The TCR comes from a human donor in good health. The CDR3 spells CSARDPGPPNTGELFF. CDR3 DNA: TGCAGTGCTAGAGATCCGGGTCCCCCGAACACCGGGGAGCTGTTTTTT.